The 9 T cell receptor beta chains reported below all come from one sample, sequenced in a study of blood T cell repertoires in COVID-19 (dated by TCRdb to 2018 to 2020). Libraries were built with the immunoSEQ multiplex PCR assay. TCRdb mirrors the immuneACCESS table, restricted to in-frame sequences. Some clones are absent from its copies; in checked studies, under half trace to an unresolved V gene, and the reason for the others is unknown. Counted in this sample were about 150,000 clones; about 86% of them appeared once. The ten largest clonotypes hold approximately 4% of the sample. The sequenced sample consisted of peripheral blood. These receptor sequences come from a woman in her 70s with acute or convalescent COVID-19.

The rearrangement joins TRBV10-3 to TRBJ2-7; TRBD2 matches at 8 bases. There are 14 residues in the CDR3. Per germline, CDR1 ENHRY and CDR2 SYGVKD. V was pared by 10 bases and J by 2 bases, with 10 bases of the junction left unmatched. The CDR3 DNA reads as TGTGCCACCGGGCTCGGGGGGGGCCCCTACGAGCAGTACTTC. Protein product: CATGLGGGPYEQYF.

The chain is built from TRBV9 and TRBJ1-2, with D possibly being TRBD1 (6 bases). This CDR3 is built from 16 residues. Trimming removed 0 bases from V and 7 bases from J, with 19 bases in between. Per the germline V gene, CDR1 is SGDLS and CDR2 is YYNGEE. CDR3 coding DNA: TGTGCCAGCAGCGTAGCCGGCTCGGGGGGGGCCGGTGGCTACACCTTC. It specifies CASSVAGSGGAGGYTF.

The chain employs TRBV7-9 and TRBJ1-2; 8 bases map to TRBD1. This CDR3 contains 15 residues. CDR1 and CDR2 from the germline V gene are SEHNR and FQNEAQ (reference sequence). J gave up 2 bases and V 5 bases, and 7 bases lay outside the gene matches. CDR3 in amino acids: CASSERQGTNYGYTF. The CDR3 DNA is TGTGCCAGCAGCGAGAGACAGGGGACAAACTATGGCTACACCTTC.

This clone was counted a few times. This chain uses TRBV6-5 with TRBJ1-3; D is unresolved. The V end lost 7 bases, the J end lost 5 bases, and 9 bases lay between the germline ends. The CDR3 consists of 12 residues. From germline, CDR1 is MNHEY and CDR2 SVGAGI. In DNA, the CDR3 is TGTGCCAGCAAGGAGGGAAGAAACACCATATATTTT. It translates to CASKEGRNTIYF.

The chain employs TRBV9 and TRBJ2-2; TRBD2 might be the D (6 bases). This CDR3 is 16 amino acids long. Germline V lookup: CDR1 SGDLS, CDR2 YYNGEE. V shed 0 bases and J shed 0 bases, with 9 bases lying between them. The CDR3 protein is CASSVGAGTNTGELFF. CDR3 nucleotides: TGTGCCAGCAGCGTAGGGGCGGGAACGAACACCGGGGAGCTGTTTTTT. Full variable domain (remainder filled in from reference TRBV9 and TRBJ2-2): DSGVTQTPKHLITATGQRVTLRCSPRSGDLSVYWYQQSLDQGLQFLIQYYNGEERAKGNILERFSAQQFPDLHSELNLSSLELGDSALYFCASSVGAGTNTGELFFGEGSRLTVL.

The CDR3 loop reads CASSYAGGGYTF. DNA of the CDR3: TGTGCCAGCAGTTACGCCGGGGGAGGCTACACCTTC. This chain joins TRBV12-3 or TRBV12-4 and TRBJ1-2, with D possibly matching TRBD1 (5 bases). V gave up 4 bases and J gave up 8 bases, with 11 bases separating them. The CDR3 extends over 12 amino acids.

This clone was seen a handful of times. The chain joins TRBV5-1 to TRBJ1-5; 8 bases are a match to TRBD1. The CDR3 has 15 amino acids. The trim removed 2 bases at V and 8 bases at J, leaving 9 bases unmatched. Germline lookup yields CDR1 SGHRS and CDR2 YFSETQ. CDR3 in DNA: TGCGCCAGCAGCTTACAGGGGGGTAGGAATGAGCCCCAGCATTTT. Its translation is CASSLQGGRNEPQHF.

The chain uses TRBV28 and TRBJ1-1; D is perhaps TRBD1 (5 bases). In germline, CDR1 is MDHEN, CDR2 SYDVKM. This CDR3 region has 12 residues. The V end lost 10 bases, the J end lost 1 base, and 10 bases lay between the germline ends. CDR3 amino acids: CAINGGNTEAFF. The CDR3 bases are TGTGCCATCAACGGGGGGAACACTGAAGCTTTCTTT.

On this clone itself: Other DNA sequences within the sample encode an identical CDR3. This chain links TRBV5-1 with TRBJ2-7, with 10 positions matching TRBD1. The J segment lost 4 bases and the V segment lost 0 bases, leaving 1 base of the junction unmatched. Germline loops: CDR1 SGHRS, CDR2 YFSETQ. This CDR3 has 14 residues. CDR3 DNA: TGCGCCAGCAGCTTGGGACAGGGGGCTTACGAGCAGTACTTC. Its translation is CASSLGQGAYEQYF.